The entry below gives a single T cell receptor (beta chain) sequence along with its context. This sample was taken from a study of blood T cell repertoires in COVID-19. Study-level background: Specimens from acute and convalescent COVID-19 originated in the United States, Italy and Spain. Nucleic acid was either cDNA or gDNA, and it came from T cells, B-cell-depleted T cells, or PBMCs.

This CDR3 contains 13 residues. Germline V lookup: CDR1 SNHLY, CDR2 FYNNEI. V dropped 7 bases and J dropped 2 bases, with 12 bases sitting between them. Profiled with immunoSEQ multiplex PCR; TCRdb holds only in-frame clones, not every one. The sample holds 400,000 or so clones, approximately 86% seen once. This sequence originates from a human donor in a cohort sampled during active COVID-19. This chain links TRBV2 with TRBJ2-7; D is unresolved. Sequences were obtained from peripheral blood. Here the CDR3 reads CASIYHFTYEQYF. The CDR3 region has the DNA TGTGCCAGCATATACCACTTCACCTACGAGCAGTACTTC. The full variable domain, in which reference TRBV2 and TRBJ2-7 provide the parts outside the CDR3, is EPEVTQTPSHQVTQMGQEVILRCVPISNHLYFYWYRQILGQKVEFLVSFYNNEISEKSEIFDDQFSVERPDGSNFTLKIRSTKLEDSAMYFCASIYHFTYEQYFGPGTRLTVT.